The clone carrying this T cell receptor beta chain was recorded many times. What it binds is unknown. The data are from a study of T-cell reconstitution after alpha-beta-depleted transplantation in children. Study conclusions and caveats: At one year after transplant, newly produced T cells mostly accounted for T-cell counts and diversity. Some patients' high day-60 TCRbeta diversity was attributed to recipient cells surviving conditioning. About two months after transplant, alpha-beta T cells reportedly came from several hundred expanded graft clones.

The TCRbeta library incorporated unique molecular identifiers. TCRdb used MiXCR to reprocess the PCR reads, holding one entry per CDR3 protein. The table shows some 150,000 distinct CDR3 sequences, with roughly 8.8% occurring only once. Sequencing used PBMCs, mostly from graft donor cells, obtained 180 days after TCRalphabeta/CD19-depleted stem cell transplant. The receptor was isolated from a female patient aged 2-15 years who had a stem cell transplant for congenital amegakaryocytic thrombocytopenia, so the T cells may come from the graft donor.

The CDR3 nucleotides are TGCAGTGCTAGAGATCCAGGTGTTAATGAAAAACTGTTTTTT. It translates to CSARDPGVNEKLFF. The genes are TRBV20-1 and TRBJ1-4; D gene ambiguous. Per germline, CDR1 DFQATT and CDR2 SNEGSKA (reference sequence). The length of the CDR3 is 14 residues. The V and J ends lost 0 bases and 4 bases respectively, with 9 bases between them.